This T cell receptor (beta chain) stems from a study of post-analysis software for immune sequencing data. Study-level background: Recorded subtypes: relapsing-remitting, secondary progressive, progressive-relapsing; some patients unannotated.

Overall study findings and caveats: People with multiple sclerosis had a significantly lower normalized Chao1 diversity than controls did. By F measure, strong co-clustering occurred among samples prepared in the same batch. Compared with controls, patients had more of about five TRBV segments, including TRBV5-6, TRBV5-1 and TRBV20-1.

As regards this clonotype: Its antigen is unidentified.

The TCR beta cDNA libraries carried unique molecular identifiers. T cells numbering about 0.85 to 10 million yielded about 500,000 cDNA molecules. Each CDR3 protein gets one entry after TCRdb re-called the PCR reads with MiXCR. The profile shows 350,000 to 450,000 distinct CDR3 sequences, 30% to 45% of them singletons. Germline CDR1 MNHEY, CDR2 SVGAGI. This CDR3 spans 14 amino acids. This sequence originates from a girl aged 5-17 years with multiple sclerosis. The rearrangement links TRBV6-5 to TRBJ2-4; tentatively, D is TRBD1 (6 bases). The end of the DNA is better explained by TRBJ2-7, so the J call may be wrong. Sequenced material: blood. The CDR3 DNA sequence: TGTGCCAGCAGTCAGCCGGGACAAAACTACGAGCAGTACTTC. Encoded protein: CASSQPGQNYEQYF.